This T cell receptor beta chain was obtained from a study of blood T cell repertoires in COVID-19. Study overall: The United States, Italy and Spain supplied acute and convalescent COVID-19 samples.

Germline V lookup: CDR1 MNHEY, CDR2 SVGAGI. The CDR3 runs 13 residues. V lost 2 bases and J lost 4, with 6 bases in between. Those enrolled, adults aged about 18 to 89 years, came from 25 or so US areas. Exposed enrollees encountered a COVID-19 case at some point within 2 weeks before study entry. The protocol was immunoSEQ multiplex PCR, while the TCRdb copy is restricted to in-frame clones and leaves out a portion. Among 350,000 or so clones listed, roughly 86% were seen once. This clone appeared a single time. The rearrangement links TRBV6-5 to TRBJ1-5; D is undetermined. The receptor was isolated from a woman aged 25 to 45 who had been exposed to COVID-19. Material: PBMCs or T cells enriched from blood (not recorded which). For the CDR3, the DNA is TGTGCCAGCAGTTACGGGAGGAATCAGCCCCAGCATTTT. Residues: CASSYGRNQPQHF.